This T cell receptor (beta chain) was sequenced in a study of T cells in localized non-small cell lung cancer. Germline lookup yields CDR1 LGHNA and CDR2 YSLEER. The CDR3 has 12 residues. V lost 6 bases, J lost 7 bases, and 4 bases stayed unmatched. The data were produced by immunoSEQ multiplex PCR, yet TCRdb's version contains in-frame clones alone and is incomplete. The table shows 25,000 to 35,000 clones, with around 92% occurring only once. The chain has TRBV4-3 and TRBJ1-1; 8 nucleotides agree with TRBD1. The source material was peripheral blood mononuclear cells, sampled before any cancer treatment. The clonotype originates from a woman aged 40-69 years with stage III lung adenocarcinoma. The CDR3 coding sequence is TGCGCCAGCAGTAAGACAGGGGATGAAGCTTTCTTT. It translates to CASSKTGDEAFF.